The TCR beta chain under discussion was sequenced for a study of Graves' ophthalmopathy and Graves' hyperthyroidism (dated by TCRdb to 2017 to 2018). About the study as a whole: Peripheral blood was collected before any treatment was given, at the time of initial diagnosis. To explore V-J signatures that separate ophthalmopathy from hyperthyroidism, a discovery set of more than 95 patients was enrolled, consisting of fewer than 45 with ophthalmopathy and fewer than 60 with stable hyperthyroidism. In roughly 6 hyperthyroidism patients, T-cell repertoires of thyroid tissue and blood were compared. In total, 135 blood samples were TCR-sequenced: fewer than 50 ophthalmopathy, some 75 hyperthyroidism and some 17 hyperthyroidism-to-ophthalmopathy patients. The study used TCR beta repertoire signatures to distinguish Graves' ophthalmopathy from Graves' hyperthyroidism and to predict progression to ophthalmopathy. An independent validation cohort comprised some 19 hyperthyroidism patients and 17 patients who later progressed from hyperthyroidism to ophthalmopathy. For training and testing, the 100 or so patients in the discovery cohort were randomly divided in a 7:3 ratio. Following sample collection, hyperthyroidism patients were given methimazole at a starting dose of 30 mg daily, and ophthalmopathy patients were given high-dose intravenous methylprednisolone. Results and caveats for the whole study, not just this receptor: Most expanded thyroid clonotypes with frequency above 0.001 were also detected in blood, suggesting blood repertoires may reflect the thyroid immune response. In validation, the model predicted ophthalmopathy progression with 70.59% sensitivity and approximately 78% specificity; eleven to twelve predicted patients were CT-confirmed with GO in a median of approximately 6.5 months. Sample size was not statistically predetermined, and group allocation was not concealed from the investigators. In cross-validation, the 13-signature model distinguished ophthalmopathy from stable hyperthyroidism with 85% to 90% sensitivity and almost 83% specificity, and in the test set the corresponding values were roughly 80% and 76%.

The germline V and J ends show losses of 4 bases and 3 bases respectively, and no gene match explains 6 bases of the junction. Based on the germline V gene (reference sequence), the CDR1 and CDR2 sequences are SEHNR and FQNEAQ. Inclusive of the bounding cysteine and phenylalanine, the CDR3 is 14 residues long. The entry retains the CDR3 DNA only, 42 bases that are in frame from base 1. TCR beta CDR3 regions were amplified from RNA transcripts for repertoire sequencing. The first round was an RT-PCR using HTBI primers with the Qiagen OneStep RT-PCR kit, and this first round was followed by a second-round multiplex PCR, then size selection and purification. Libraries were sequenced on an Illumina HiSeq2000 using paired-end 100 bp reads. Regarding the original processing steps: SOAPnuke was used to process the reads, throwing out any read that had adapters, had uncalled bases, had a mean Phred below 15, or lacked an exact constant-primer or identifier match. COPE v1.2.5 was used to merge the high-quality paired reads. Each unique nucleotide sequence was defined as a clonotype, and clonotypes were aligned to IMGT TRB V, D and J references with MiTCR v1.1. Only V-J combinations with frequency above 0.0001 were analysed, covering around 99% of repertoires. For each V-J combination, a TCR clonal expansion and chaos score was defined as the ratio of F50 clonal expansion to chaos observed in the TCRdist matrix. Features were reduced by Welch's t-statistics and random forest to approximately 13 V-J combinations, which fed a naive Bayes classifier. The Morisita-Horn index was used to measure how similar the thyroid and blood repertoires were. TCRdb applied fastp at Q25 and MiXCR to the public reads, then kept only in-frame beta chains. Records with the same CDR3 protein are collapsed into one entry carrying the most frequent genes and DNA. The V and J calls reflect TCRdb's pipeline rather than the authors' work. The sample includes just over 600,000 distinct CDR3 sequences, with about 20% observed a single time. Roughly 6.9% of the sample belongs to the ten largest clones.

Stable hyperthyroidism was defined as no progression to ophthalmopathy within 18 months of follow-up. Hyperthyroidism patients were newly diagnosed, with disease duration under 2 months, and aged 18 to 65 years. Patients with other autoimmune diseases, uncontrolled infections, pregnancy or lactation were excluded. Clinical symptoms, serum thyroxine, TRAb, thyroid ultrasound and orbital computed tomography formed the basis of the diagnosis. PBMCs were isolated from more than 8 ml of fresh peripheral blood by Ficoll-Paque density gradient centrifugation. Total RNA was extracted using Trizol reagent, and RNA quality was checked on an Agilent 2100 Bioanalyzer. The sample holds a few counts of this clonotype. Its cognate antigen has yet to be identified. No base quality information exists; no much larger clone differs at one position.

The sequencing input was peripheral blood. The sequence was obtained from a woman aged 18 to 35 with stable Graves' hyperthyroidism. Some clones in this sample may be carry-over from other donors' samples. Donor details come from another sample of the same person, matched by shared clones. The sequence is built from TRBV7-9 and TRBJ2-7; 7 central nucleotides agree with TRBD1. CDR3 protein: CASSSGQQSYEQYF. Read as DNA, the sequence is TGTGCCAGCAGCTCGGGACAGCAGAGCTACGAGCAGTACTTC.